These 25 T cell receptor beta chains were all obtained from the same sample, sequenced in a study of regulatory T cells in long-lasting Graves disease. The time point: newly diagnosed GD, antithyroid drugs for less than 3 months. The TCR library was made from RNA that had been extracted from PBMCs in TRIzol. Investigators prepared the TCR beta libraries by applying iRepertoire HTBI primers and Arm-PCR of CDR3 regions. TCRdb re-called the multiplex PCR reads with MiXCR, one entry per CDR3 protein. Here the sample spans about 560,000 distinct CDR3 sequences, about 16% being singletons. The same data also contributed to another study, on T cells in Graves' hyperthyroidism and ophthalmopathy.

This material consisted of peripheral blood mononuclear cells (PBMCs), taken at new diagnosis, from a patient treated with antithyroid drugs. The receptors derive from a man between 18 and 35 years old with Graves disease.

Many counts were recorded for this clonotype. This rearrangement joins TRBV7-9 to TRBJ1-1; the match to TRBD1 covers 9 bases. This CDR3 has 15 amino acids. V lost 0 bases and J lost 6; bases outside the gene matches: 5. CDR1 and CDR2 (germline): SEHNR, FQNEAQ (reference sequence). The CDR3 DNA is TGTGCCAGCAGCTTAGCTGGACAGGGGTTCCCTGAAGCTTTCTTT. Its protein is CASSLAGQGFPEAFF.

V is TRBV6-1 and J is TRBJ2-7; no definite D call. Germline V gene lookup returns CDR1 MNHNS and CDR2 SASEGT. Trimming removed 4 bases from V and 1 base from J, with 11 bases in between. The CDR3 spans 14 residues. The CDR3 is CASSAKLGSYEQYF. In nucleotides, the CDR3 is TGTGCCAGCAGTGCTAAACTGGGATCCTACGAGCAGTACTTC.

In its sample, this clonotype was seen many times. J is TRBJ2-5 and V is TRBV20-1, with D maybe TRBD1 (5 bases). The CDR3 spans 14 residues. Germline CDR1 and CDR2: DFQATT and SNEGSKA (reference sequence). Trimming took off 5 bases at V and 3 bases at J, with 16 bases between the two ends. In nucleotides, the CDR3 is TGCAGTGCTCCGACTGGGGCAGTCAAAGAGACCCAGTACTTC. Translation: CSAPTGAVKETQYF.

This chain links TRBV20-1 with TRBJ1-5; tentatively, D is TRBD1 (5 bases). CDR3 size: 16 residues. Germline CDR1 DFQATT, CDR2 SNEGSKA (reference sequence). V was pared by 3 bases and J by 8 bases, with 23 bases between. CDR3 nucleotide sequence: TGCAGTGCTAGCGGGGGGACGGGACCTCAACTGGAGCCCCAGCATTTT. Residues: CSASGGTGPQLEPQHF.

This clonotype was picked up a small number of times. The rearrangement links TRBV29-1 to TRBJ2-3; D call uncertain. Trimming took 6 bases from V and 2 from J, leaving 12 bases between them. CDR1 is SQVTM, CDR2 ANQGSEA, per germline. The CDR3 totals 13 residues. CDR3 DNA sequence: TGCAGCGTATTGGGCCCCCTCACAGATACGCAGTATTTT. It encodes CSVLGPLTDTQYF.

This clonotype was observed many times. This rearrangement joins TRBV28 to TRBJ2-1, with TRBD1 identical over 9 bases. Germline V gene sequence: CDR1 MDHEN, CDR2 SYDVKM. Trimming cost V 6 bases and J 5 bases; bases outside gene matches: 11. The CDR3 totals 16 residues. This CDR3 reads CASSLQGQGFHNEQFF. CDR3 bases: TGTGCCAGCAGCCTCCAAGGACAGGGGTTCCACAATGAGCAGTTCTTC.

This clonotype was recorded many times. This sequence joins TRBV5-1 and TRBJ1-1; a weak D match, TRBD1 (6 bases). The CDR3 covers 14 residues. Trimming removed 4 bases from V and 5 bases from J, with 15 bases in between. Germline V gene sequence: CDR1 SGHRS, CDR2 YFSETQ. CDR3 residues: CASSQETGRTEAFF. CDR3 nucleotides: TGCGCCAGCAGCCAAGAGACAGGCCGGACTGAAGCTTTCTTT.

V and J are TRBV7-9 and TRBJ2-5; D uncertain. Trimming shortened V by 5 bases and J by 8 bases, and 15 bases separated the two germline ends. The CDR3 sequence is 13 residues long. CDR1 and CDR2 from the germline V gene are SEHNR and FQNEAQ (reference sequence). The CDR3 loop reads CASSPILIATQYF. The CDR3 DNA reads as TGTGCCAGCAGCCCTATCCTCATAGCAACCCAGTACTTC.

The chain uses TRBV5-1 and TRBJ2-6, with D hard to call. Germline V gene data show CDR1 as SGHRS and CDR2 as YFSETQ. V lost 0 bases, J lost 2 bases, and 6 bases lay in between. The CDR3 contains 15 residues. The CDR3 protein is CASSLGITGANVLTF. The CDR3 coding sequence is TGCGCCAGCAGCTTGGGGATAACTGGGGCCAACGTCCTGACTTTC.

There are many counts of this clonotype. The J gene is TRBJ2-4, the V gene TRBV20-1; no clear D. The CDR3 length is 11 residues. Germline values: CDR1 DFQATT, CDR2 SNEGSKA (reference sequence). The germline V and J ends were trimmed by 3 bases and 8 bases, with 8 bases remaining between them. The CDR3 region is CSASFGDIQYF. Here the CDR3 DNA reads TGCAGTGCTAGCTTTGGGGACATTCAGTACTTC.

This clonotype was seen at least ten times. This chain joins TRBV28 and TRBJ2-7; no clear D gene. Germline assignment: CDR1 MDHEN and CDR2 SYDVKM. This CDR3 is 12 amino acids long. Deletions cut 3 bases from V and 3 bases from J, with 6 bases between. DNA for the CDR3: TGTGCCAGCAGTTTCAGGATCTACGAGCAGTACTTC. Encoded protein: CASSFRIYEQYF.

The CDR3 region is CATRVPGLADTDTQYF. CDR3 in DNA: TGTGCCACCAGAGTACCGGGACTAGCGGACACAGATACGCAGTATTTT. This chain uses TRBV10-3 with TRBJ2-3; 11 positions agree with TRBD2. CDR1 ENHRY and CDR2 SYGVKD come from the germline V gene. With V trimmed by 10 bases and J by 2 bases, 11 bases remained unmatched. CDR3 size: 16 residues.

This clonotype was found a few times. With a much larger clone just one base away, this may be a read error. The DNA for the CDR3 is TGTGCCAGCAGGGGGGACCCTCACAATGAGCAGTTCTTC. Encoded protein: CASRGDPHNEQFF. The genes are TRBV28 and TRBJ2-1; D assignment may be TRBD1 or TRBD2 (5 bases each). The CDR3 contains 13 residues. Trimming shortened V by 6 bases and J by 5 bases, and 11 bases separated the two germline ends. Germline CDR1 MDHEN, CDR2 SYDVKM.

A word on this clonotype: A read error may be the cause here, since a much bigger clone is one base away. J is TRBJ1-1 and V is TRBV5-1; the D is unclear. The CDR3 is 14 amino acids. Germline CDR1 and CDR2: SGHRS and YFSETQ. CDR3 DNA: TGCGCCAGTGGAAGGGTATCAATGAACACTGAAGCTTCCTTT. Protein sequence: CASGRVSMNTEASF. Supplemented by reference TRBV5-1 and TRBJ1-1, the full variable domain reads KAGVTQTPRYLIKTRGQQVTLSCSPISGHRSVSWYQQTPGQGLQFLFEYFSETQRNKGNFPGRFSGRQFSNSRSEMNVSTLELGDSALYLCASGRVSMNTEASFGQGTRLTVV.

There are many counts of this clonotype. The gene calls are TRBV7-8 and TRBJ2-1, with D perhaps matching TRBD1 (6 bases). CDR1 SGHVS and CDR2 FQNEAQ come from the germline V gene. CDR3 length: 17 residues. V gave up 1 base and J gave up 0 bases, with 13 bases separating them. In nucleotides, the CDR3 is TGTGCCAGCAGCTTAGATCCAGGGGCCAGCTCCTACAATGAGCAGTTCTTC. This codes for CASSLDPGASSYNEQFF.

The table lists this clonotype with many counts. The J gene is TRBJ2-7, the V gene TRBV5-1, with 7 bases matching TRBD1. The V gene's germline CDR1 is SGHRS and CDR2 YFSETQ. V gave up 6 bases and J gave up 4 bases; unmatched junction bases: 16. The CDR3 runs to 16 residues. The CDR3 DNA sequence: TGCGCCAGCACTCCTCTACCGGGACAGCTTTTGTACGAGCAGTACTTC. Amino acid sequence: CASTPLPGQLLYEQYF.

The rearrangement joins TRBV13 to TRBJ1-2; 9 bases align to TRBD1. The germline gives CDR1 PRHDT, CDR2 FYEKMQ (reference sequence). The CDR3 sequence is 15 residues long. J lost 5 bases, V lost 5 bases, and 9 bases had no gene match. This CDR3 is CASSVGDRVGYGYTF. For the CDR3, the DNA is TGTGCCAGCAGCGTGGGGGACAGGGTGGGATATGGCTACACCTTC.

The V gene is TRBV14, the J gene TRBJ2-1; TRBD1 matches 7 bases. V dropped 2 bases and J dropped 7; count of bases not matched to a gene: 5. The CDR3 has 14 amino acids. The germline V gene has CDR1 SGHDN and CDR2 FVKESK. As DNA, the CDR3 is TGTGCCAGCAGCCAACACGGGACAGTTAATGAGCAGTTCTTC. Translation: CASSQHGTVNEQFF.

This clonotype was seen at least ten times. The chain joins TRBV6-2 or TRBV6-3 to TRBJ2-1, with 10 bases aligning to TRBD2. Germline V CDR1 and CDR2: MNHEY, SVGEGT. V lost 5 bases to trimming and J lost 2 bases; unmatched junction nucleotides: 6. The CDR3 consists of 16 residues. The CDR3 sequence is CASSPIAGGTYNEQFF. The DNA of the CDR3 is TGTGCCAGCAGTCCGATAGCGGGAGGAACCTACAATGAGCAGTTCTTC.

The genes are TRBV20-1 and TRBJ1-2; D gene ambiguous. This CDR3 region has 14 residues. CDR1 and CDR2 from the germline V gene are DFQATT and SNEGSKA (reference sequence). The V end lost 3 bases, the J end lost 2 bases, and 13 bases lay between the germline ends. The chain's CDR3 is CSAREEGGNYGYTF. The CDR3 coding sequence is TGCAGTGCTAGGGAAGAGGGAGGGAACTATGGCTACACCTTC.

There are a few counts of this clonotype. The CDR3 DNA is TGTGCCAGCAGGGCAACAGGATACAATGAGCAGTTCTTC. Its protein is CASRATGYNEQFF. This sequence joins TRBV27 and TRBJ2-1, with D possibly TRBD1 on 5 matching bases. Trimming stripped 6 bases from V and 4 bases from J, with 10 bases between. CDR1 is MNHEY, CDR2 SMNVEV, per germline (reference sequence). CDR3 length: 13 amino acids.

This clonotype has ten or more counts. The chain recombines TRBV7-9 with TRBJ2-1; TRBD1 matches at 9 bases. From germline, CDR1 is SEHNR and CDR2 FQNEAQ (reference sequence). The CDR3 totals 15 residues. V shed 5 bases, J shed 4 bases, and the junction held 6 bases outside the gene matches. The CDR3 coding sequence is TGTGCCAGCAGCAGGACAGGGGCCAAGTACAATGAGCAGTTCTTC. Its protein is CASSRTGAKYNEQFF.

This clonotype has just a few counts. V is TRBV20-1 and J is TRBJ2-2; 7 bases agree with TRBD2. Germline lookup yields CDR1 DFQATT and CDR2 SNEGSKA (reference sequence). J gave up 4 bases and V 5 bases, and 7 bases lay outside the gene matches. The CDR3 is made up of 14 amino acids. The CDR3 region is CSALGGRITGELFF. DNA of the CDR3: TGCAGTGCTCTGGGGGGGAGGATCACCGGGGAGCTGTTTTTT.

This clonotype appeared a single time. The V gene is TRBV29-1, the J gene TRBJ2-2; 8 positions match TRBD2. This CDR3 has 18 residues. The V segment lost 4 bases and the J segment 0 bases; nucleotides outside the gene matches: 13. CDR1 SQVTM and CDR2 ANQGSEA come from the germline V gene. The CDR3 region is CSVGEVSGRIPNTGELFF. CDR3 in DNA: TGCAGCGTTGGAGAGGTCAGCGGGAGAATTCCGAACACCGGGGAGCTGTTTTTT.

This clonotype was observed at least ten times. The chain uses TRBV20-1 and TRBJ1-1, with D unclear. The CDR3 loop spans 11 amino acids. The germline CDR1 and CDR2 sequences are DFQATT and SNEGSKA (reference sequence). V was clipped by 3 bases and J by 7 bases, with 9 bases between them. The CDR3 here is CSARYLFEAFF. The CDR3 nucleotides read TGCAGTGCTAGGTACCTCTTTGAAGCTTTCTTT.